The 15 T cell receptor beta chains listed next were all sequenced from one sample in a study of response to subunit inactivated influenza vaccine. TCRdb analysed the RT-PCR reads with MiXCR anew, one entry per CDR3 protein. The sample consists of fewer than 750,000 distinct CDR3 sequences, 13% to 15% of them appearing once. The sequences come from PBMCs from blood, collected approximately 12 days after vaccination. The receptor set was obtained from a man aged 50 or older who received an inactivated influenza vaccine.

The rearrangement uses TRBV28 and TRBJ2-6, with D perhaps matching TRBD1 (6 bases). V lost 6 bases and J lost 1, with 13 bases in between. This CDR3 spans 16 amino acids. The germline V gene encodes CDR1 MDHEN and CDR2 SYDVKM. The CDR3 reads CASSSGDISGANVLTF. CDR3 bases: TGTGCCAGCAGCTCCGGGGACATATCTGGGGCCAACGTCCTGACTTTC.

The chain joins TRBV20-1 to TRBJ1-5, with D perhaps matching TRBD1 (5 bases). The germline V gene has CDR1 DFQATT and CDR2 SNEGSKA (reference sequence). There are 13 residues in the CDR3. The V end was cut by 0 bases, the J end by 5 bases, with 8 bases between. The CDR3 bases are TGCAGTGCTAGAGATGGGGGGTATCAGCCCCAGCATTTT. This sequence encodes CSARDGGYQPQHF.

The V and J genes are TRBV9 and TRBJ2-2; weak D call: TRBD2 (7 bases). CDR1 SGDLS and CDR2 YYNGEE come from the germline V gene. V was clipped by 3 bases and J by 5 bases, with 20 bases between them. The CDR3 runs to 17 residues. The CDR3 is CASSALGGGAWTGELFF. The CDR3 DNA sequence: TGTGCCAGCAGCGCACTGGGGGGGGGCGCGTGGACCGGGGAGCTGTTTTTT. The complete variable domain, with remaining parts taken from reference TRBV9 and TRBJ2-2, reads DSGVTQTPKHLITATGQRVTLRCSPRSGDLSVYWYQQSLDQGLQFLIQYYNGEERAKGNILERFSAQQFPDLHSELNLSSLELGDSALYFCASSALGGGAWTGELFFGEGSRLTVL.

The chain couples TRBV20-1 to TRBJ1-5; 11 positions match TRBD1. The CDR3 runs to 14 residues. The V segment lost 4 bases and the J segment 5 bases; nucleotides outside the gene matches: 4. Germline V gene data show CDR1 as DFQATT and CDR2 as SNEGSKA (reference sequence). The CDR3 is CSAKWTGGHQPQHF. CDR3 nucleotide sequence: TGCAGTGCTAAGTGGACAGGGGGCCATCAGCCCCAGCATTTT.

This clonotype was observed at least ten times. One junction end disagrees with the germline gene, perhaps due to a read error. The chain couples TRBV3-1 to TRBJ1-5; D may be TRBD1 (5 bases). Germline V gene lookup returns CDR1 LGHDT and CDR2 YNNKEL (reference sequence). This CDR3 has 15 residues. The CDR3 loop is CASSQGHDSNQPQHF. The CDR3 nucleotides are TGTGCCAGCAGTCAAGGACATGATAGCAATCAGCCCCAGCATTTT.

There are a few counts of this clonotype. The J gene is TRBJ2-1, the V gene TRBV3-1; D may be TRBD1 (6 bases). The CDR3 is made up of 15 amino acids. Trimming stripped 0 bases from V and 8 bases from J, with 14 bases between. Per the germline V gene, CDR1 is LGHDT and CDR2 is YNNKEL (reference sequence). Here the CDR3 reads CASSQDLNRVYEQFF. The CDR3 bases are TGTGCCAGCAGCCAAGATCTGAACAGGGTTTATGAGCAGTTCTTC.

This clonotype was counted only a few times. V usage is TRBV20-1 and J usage is TRBJ1-6; 7 bases align to TRBD1. CDR3 length: 15 amino acids. Germline trimming cut 1 base from V and 4 bases from J; bases unmatched to any gene: 4. The germline gives CDR1 DFQATT, CDR2 SNEGSKA (reference sequence). The DNA of the CDR3 is TGCAGTGCTAGAGGGCAGGGGGAATATAATTCACCCCTCCACTTT. This gives the protein CSARGQGEYNSPLHF.

The rearrangement joins TRBV18 to TRBJ2-1, with D possibly being TRBD2 (5 bases). The CDR3 totals 15 residues. Germline V gene data show CDR1 as KGHSH and CDR2 as LQKENI. V was clipped by 1 base and J by 8 bases, with 15 bases between them. DNA of the CDR3: TGTGCCAGCTCACCACTAGCGCGAGCTGGGGATGAGCAGTTCTTC. Translating gives CASSPLARAGDEQFF.

This clonotype was counted a few times. The chain combines TRBV29-1 with TRBJ1-5; possible D gene TRBD1, 5 bases. CDR3 size: 14 residues. Germline V lookup: CDR1 SQVTM, CDR2 ANQGSEA. Trimming took 4 bases from V and 1 from J, leaving 11 bases between them. The DNA for the CDR3 is TGCAGCGTTGCTTCAGGGAGAAGCAATCAGCCCCAGCATTTT. Translating it yields CSVASGRSNQPQHF.

This clonotype was seen many times. The chain joins TRBV15 to TRBJ1-1; D remains ambiguous. V was shortened by 0 bases and J by 6 bases, with 8 bases between the two germline ends. This CDR3 is built from 13 residues. CDR1 and CDR2 from the germline V gene are LNHNV and YYDKDF (reference sequence). This CDR3 reads CATSRDRNPEAFF. CDR3 nucleotide sequence: TGTGCCACCAGCAGAGATCGCAATCCTGAAGCTTTCTTT.

Ten or more counts support this clonotype. This sequence joins TRBV7-8 and TRBJ2-7; TRBD1 agrees at 7 bases. This CDR3 is built from 15 residues. CDR1 and CDR2 (germline): SGHVS, FQNEAQ. With 2 bases clipped from V and 6 bases from J, the junction kept 10 bases outside the gene matches. CDR3 DNA sequence: TGTGCCAGCAGCTTAACGGCAGGGGGATTGGGCGAGCAGTACTTC. Translating it yields CASSLTAGGLGEQYF.

The chain is built from TRBV20-1 and TRBJ2-7; possible D gene TRBD1, 6 bases. With 6 bases removed from V and 0 bases from J, the gap between germline ends came to 12 bases. Germline CDR1 and CDR2: DFQATT and SNEGSKA (reference sequence). The CDR3 contains 13 residues. CDR3 coding DNA: TGCAGTGCGGAAGGACAGTACTCCTACGAGCAGTACTTC. The encoded protein is CSAEGQYSYEQYF.

Many counts were recorded for this clonotype. The chain links TRBV28 to TRBJ2-5; 9 bases map to TRBD1. From germline, CDR1 is MDHEN and CDR2 SYDVKM. The CDR3 covers 13 residues. Unmatched junction bases numbered 1, after V lost 3 bases and J lost 5 bases. The CDR3 DNA reads as TGTGCCAGCAGTTTCGGGACAGGGGAGACCCAGTACTTC. Its translation is CASSFGTGETQYF. Full variable domain (outside the CDR3, taken from reference TRBV28 and TRBJ2-5): DVKVTQSSRYLVKRTGEKVFLECVQDMDHENMFWYRQDPGLGLRLIYFSYDVKMKEKGDIPEGYSVSREKKERFSLILESASTNQTSMYLCASSFGTGETQYFGPGTRLLVL.

This clonotype came up a few times. This sequence joins TRBV5-1 and TRBJ2-3; perhaps TRBD1 as D (6 bases). Germline assignment: CDR1 SGHRS and CDR2 YFSETQ. The CDR3 extends over 15 amino acids. Trimming removed 5 bases from V and 3 bases from J, with 16 bases in between. The CDR3 DNA sequence: TGCGCCAGCAGGGCGGTACAGGGTCCAACAGATACGCAGTATTTT. Amino acid sequence: CASRAVQGPTDTQYF.

Only a few counts were recorded for this clonotype. The chain is built from TRBV20-1 and TRBJ2-3, with 9 positions matching TRBD2. This CDR3 is built from 15 residues. In germline, CDR1 is DFQATT, CDR2 SNEGSKA (reference sequence). The J segment lost 3 bases and the V segment lost 4 bases, leaving 8 bases of the junction unmatched. CDR3 loop: CSATLAGGPTDTQYF. CDR3 bases: TGCAGTGCTACTTTGGCGGGAGGGCCGACAGATACGCAGTATTTT.